Listed below are T cell receptor beta chains from one sample, sequenced in a study of cytomegalovirus exposure and HLA in healthy donors. Profiling relied on immunoSEQ multiplex PCR, and the TCRdb table lists in-frame clones only, not all of them. The sample consists of about 130,000 clones, 66% of them appearing once. Sequencing was done on a sample of PBMCs. These receptors came from a human donor in good health. Each CDR3 is given with its conserved first and last residue. D genes are given only for firm matches. Clone size appears in some rows only: once, few, many, or a class for an expanded clone.

j_call | v_call | clone_size | d_call | cdr3_nt | cdr3_aa
TRBJ2-7 | TRBV5-4 | NA | TRBD2 | TGTGCCAGCAGCTTGGACGCTAGCGGCAGAATCTACGAGCAGTACTTC | CASSLDASGRIYEQYF
TRBJ2-7 | TRBV20-1 | once | NA | TGCAGTGCTAGAGATATCTACGAGCAGTACTTC | CSARDIYEQYF
TRBJ1-2 | TRBV28 | NA | NA | TGTGCCAGCAGTTTACGGGTACCGGGAGGCTACACCTTC | CASSLRVPGGYTF
TRBJ2-1 | TRBV5-1 | NA | NA | TGCGCCAGCAGCTCCCCGCGACTAGGGTACAATGAGCAGTTCTTC | CASSSPRLGYNEQFF
TRBJ2-7 | TRBV12-5 | NA | TRBD2 | TGTGCTAGTGGTTTGATGGGGTTGACTAGCGGGTACGAGCAGTACTTC | CASGLMGLTSGYEQYF
TRBJ2-1 | TRBV15 | once | NA | TGTGCCACCACCACTCCGGGACTCCGACTAGATGAGCAGTTCTTC | CATTTPGLRLDEQFF
TRBJ2-5 | TRBV28 | few | NA | TGTGCCAGCAGGTCCCGGGGGGCGGGTAGAGAGACCCAGTACTTC | CASRSRGAGRETQYF
TRBJ1-2 | TRBV6-5 | few | NA | TGTGCCAGCAGTTACTCGGGTGCAGGGGACTATGGCTACACCTTC | CASSYSGAGDYGYTF
TRBJ2-1 | TRBV29-1 | few | TRBD2 | TGCAGCGTTGACGGGGAGGGGAATGAGCAGTTCTTC | CSVDGEGNEQFF
TRBJ2-7 | TRBV11-1 | NA | TRBD1 | TGTGCCAGCAGCTTCTCAGACAGGGGGTTTTACGAGCAGTACTTC | CASSFSDRGFYEQYF
TRBJ2-5 | TRBV9 | few | TRBD2 | TGTGCCAGCAGCTCCGGGACTACAGGAGAGACCCAGTACTTC | CASSSGTTGETQYF
TRBJ2-5 | TRBV5-6 | few | NA | TGTGCCAGCAGCTTGGGACTGTACCAAGAGACCCAGTACTTC | CASSLGLYQETQYF
TRBJ2-7 | TRBV5-1 | once | TRBD2 | TGCGCCAGCAGCTTTGTTAGCGGGAGCTACGAGCAGTACTTC | CASSFVSGSYEQYF
TRBJ1-5 | TRBV27 | NA | TRBD1 | TGTGCCAGCAGTTTCAACAGGGGCCTGGGGCCCCAGCATTTT | CASSFNRGLGPQHF
TRBJ2-2 | TRBV7-9 | NA | TRBD2 | TGTGCCAGCAGTCCACCTAGCGGGAGTCTCGGCGGGGAGCTGTTTTTT | CASSPPSGSLGGELFF
TRBJ2-7 | TRBV29-1 | NA | TRBD2 | TGCAGCGTTGAAAGTATCGGGACTAGCGGACCTTACGAGCAGTACTTC | CSVESIGTSGPYEQYF
TRBJ2-5 | TRBV4-1 | NA | NA | TGCGCCAGCAGCCTCCGGGACCAAGAGACCCAGTACTTC | CASSLRDQETQYF
TRBJ2-7 | TRBV9 | NA | NA | TGTGCCAGCAGCGTAAGGGAGGGGGGGGGCTACGAGCAGTACTTC | CASSVREGGGYEQYF
TRBJ2-5 | TRBV10-2 | once | NA | TGCGCCAGCAGTGAGATAGGGGTGGTTCGGGAGACCCAGTACTTC | CASSEIGVVRETQYF
TRBJ1-5 | TRBV6-1 | few | NA | TGTGCCAGCAGTGAGTTTGGGGGGGCTCGGCAGCCCCAGCATTTT | CASSEFGGARQPQHF
TRBJ2-4 | TRBV5-1 | few | NA | TGCGCCAGCAGCTTGGATAGCCTGGGGCCAAACATTCAGTACTTC | CASSLDSLGPNIQYF
TRBJ2-5 | TRBV29-1 | NA | TRBD2 | TGCAGCGTTTCAGCGGGGGGACAAGAGACCCAGTACTTC | CSVSAGGQETQYF
TRBJ2-2 | TRBV19 | NA | NA | TGTGCCAGTAGTACCGACAGGCGAGGGGAGCTGTTTTTT | CASSTDRRGELFF
TRBJ2-7 | TRBV28 | NA | TRBD2 | TGTGCCAGCAGTTTAAACGGCGGGAGGGCCTACGAGCAGTACTTC | CASSLNGGRAYEQYF
TRBJ2-7 | TRBV5-1 | NA | TRBD1 | TGCGCCAGCAGCTTGGAAGGGGGCGGTAATGCAAGGCAGTACTTC | CASSLEGGGNARQYF
TRBJ2-5 | TRBV5-1 | NA | NA | TGCGCCAGCAGCTTGGGGACAGTCCAAGAGACCCAGTACTTC | CASSLGTVQETQYF
TRBJ1-5 | TRBV14 | NA | NA | TGTGCCAGCAGCCAAGCTCAGGGCATGGCCCAGCATTTT | CASSQAQGMAQHF
TRBJ2-7 | TRBV4-1 | NA | TRBD2 | TGCGCCAGCAGCCACACAATAGCGGGACAATACGAGCAGTACTTC | CASSHTIAGQYEQYF
TRBJ2-1 | TRBV7-9 | NA | TRBD2 | TGTGCCAGCAGCCCTGGGACTAGCAATGAGCAGTTCTTC | CASSPGTSNEQFF
TRBJ1-1 | TRBV10-3 | NA | TRBD1 | TGTGCCATCAGTGAAGGACAGGGGTTCGCTGAAGCTTTCTTT | CAISEGQGFAEAFF
TRBJ2-7 | TRBV9 | few | TRBD2 | TGTGCCAGCAGCGTGACTAGCGAGAGCTCCTACGAGCAGTACTTC | CASSVTSESSYEQYF
TRBJ2-3 | TRBV6-1 | NA | NA | TGTGCCAGCAGTGAAGGGCCTCAGGGCACAGATACGCAGTATTTT | CASSEGPQGTDTQYF
TRBJ2-1 | TRBV29-1 | NA | TRBD2 | TGCAGCGTTGAAGCTAGCGGAAACTACAATGAGCAGTTCTTC | CSVEASGNYNEQFF